This is a list of T cell receptor beta chains from one sample in a study of T cells expressing NK-cell markers. Following a re-call of the 5' RACE reads, TCRdb has one entry per CDR3 protein and lacks DNA. The sample holds over 250,000 distinct CDR3 sequences. The sample comprised blood T cells: a sorted CD56 or NKG2C T cell subset, CD4+ or CD8+ T cells, or bulk PBMC T cells (not recorded which). All receptors derive from a woman aged 18-70 years in good health. CDR3s include the opening cysteine and the closing phenylalanine or tryptophan. The order of the fields is J gene, V gene, CDR3 length, CDR3 protein.

j_gene: TRBJ2-6; v_gene: TRBV7-2; len: 16; CDR3aa: CAVDLGHGSGANVLTF
j_gene: TRBJ2-1; v_gene: TRBV11-2; len: 14; CDR3aa: CASSLSLPYNEQFF
j_gene: TRBJ2-3; v_gene: TRBV11-2; len: 18; CDR3aa: CASSLHGHRQTSTDTQYF
j_gene: TRBJ1-5; v_gene: TRBV7-8; len: 13; CDR3aa: CASSLEAEGPQHF
j_gene: TRBJ1-5; v_gene: TRBV12-3/TRBV12-4; len: 16; CDR3aa: CASSPDDRGVYQPQHF
j_gene: TRBJ2-2; v_gene: TRBV5-5; len: 12; CDR3aa: CASSWEAGELFF
j_gene: TRBJ2-5; v_gene: TRBV9; len: 15; CDR3aa: CASSVGPGETETQYF
j_gene: TRBJ2-2; v_gene: TRBV6-1; len: 17; CDR3aa: CASSTQGRRANTGELFF
j_gene: TRBJ2-1; v_gene: TRBV5-1; len: 15; CDR3aa: CASSLRGQGLHEQFF
j_gene: TRBJ2-3; v_gene: TRBV7-9; len: 14; CDR3aa: CASSLDWSADTQYF
j_gene: TRBJ1-1; v_gene: TRBV20-1; len: 14; CDR3aa: CSAPTAGTRTEAFF
j_gene: TRBJ2-2; v_gene: TRBV7-9; len: 14; CDR3aa: CASRRTTNTGELFF
j_gene: TRBJ2-5; v_gene: TRBV5-4; len: 15; CDR3aa: CASSWDTLAQETQYF
j_gene: TRBJ2-5; v_gene: TRBV6-5; len: 15; CDR3aa: CASSYLQGLWETQYF
j_gene: TRBJ1-2; v_gene: TRBV7-9; len: 16; CDR3aa: CASSLHLPAANYGYTF
j_gene: TRBJ2-3; v_gene: TRBV11-2; len: 16; CDR3aa: CASSASGTYNTDTQYF
j_gene: TRBJ2-2; v_gene: TRBV6-5; len: 14; CDR3aa: CASSYQGLEGELFF
j_gene: TRBJ2-7; v_gene: TRBV13; len: 15; CDR3aa: CASSRDSGTDYEQYF
j_gene: TRBJ1-1; v_gene: TRBV6-1; len: 14; CDR3aa: CASSHGSANTEAFF
j_gene: TRBJ2-3; v_gene: TRBV11-2; len: 18; CDR3aa: CASSFGVVGGGYTDTQYF
j_gene: TRBJ2-1; v_gene: TRBV29-1; len: 15; CDR3aa: CSVVGGIPAYNEQFF
j_gene: TRBJ2-5; v_gene: TRBV7-2; len: 17; CDR3aa: CASSLRSEGTLQETQYF
j_gene: TRBJ2-1; v_gene: TRBV6-5; len: 15; CDR3aa: CASSLRDREGNEQFF
j_gene: TRBJ2-1; v_gene: TRBV18; len: 13; CDR3aa: CASSPLGTSGGRF
j_gene: TRBJ2-3; v_gene: TRBV12-3/TRBV12-4; len: 16; CDR3aa: CASSLWSATATDTQYF
j_gene: TRBJ2-3; v_gene: TRBV6-5; len: 15; CDR3aa: CASSYSWGSTDTQYF
j_gene: TRBJ2-5; v_gene: TRBV19; len: 15; CDR3aa: CASRLRGTVQETQYF
j_gene: TRBJ2-1; v_gene: TRBV20-1; len: 14; CDR3aa: CSARGTGPYNEQFF
j_gene: TRBJ2-5; v_gene: TRBV7-7; len: 14; CDR3aa: CASSFTVGQETQYF
j_gene: TRBJ2-5; v_gene: TRBV7-6; len: 15; CDR3aa: CASSSQQGPGETQYF
j_gene: TRBJ1-3; v_gene: TRBV12-3/TRBV12-4; len: 14; CDR3aa: CASSFNRAGNTIYF
j_gene: TRBJ2-1; v_gene: TRBV13; len: 11; CDR3aa: CASSFEYEQFF
j_gene: TRBJ2-1; v_gene: TRBV7-2; len: 16; CDR3aa: CASSLASTSGSYEQFF
j_gene: TRBJ1-2; v_gene: TRBV11-2; len: 12; CDR3aa: CASSHGSYGYTF
j_gene: TRBJ2-7; v_gene: TRBV6-2/TRBV6-3; len: 13; CDR3aa: CASTPLLAYEQYF
j_gene: TRBJ2-2; v_gene: TRBV18; len: 18; CDR3aa: CASSPLTGTSTNTGELFF
j_gene: TRBJ2-5; v_gene: TRBV9; len: 14; CDR3aa: CASSVQGTRETQYF
j_gene: TRBJ2-5; v_gene: TRBV12-3/TRBV12-4; len: 15; CDR3aa: CASSPSRGGQETQYF
j_gene: TRBJ1-1; v_gene: TRBV30; len: 13; CDR3aa: CAWGGTGGTEAFF
j_gene: TRBJ1-6; v_gene: TRBV18; len: 15; CDR3aa: CASSPPTAYNSPLHF
j_gene: TRBJ2-2; v_gene: TRBV5-6; len: 15; CDR3aa: CASRSRGGDTGELFF
j_gene: TRBJ2-5; v_gene: TRBV18; len: 16; CDR3aa: CASSPTLGRVQETQYF
j_gene: TRBJ2-5; v_gene: TRBV4-2; len: 16; CDR3aa: CASSQDLSGGQETQYF
j_gene: TRBJ2-3; v_gene: TRBV20-1; len: 14; CDR3aa: CGARRGKDTDTQYF
j_gene: TRBJ2-5; v_gene: TRBV20-1; len: 14; CDR3aa: CSARDWTGQETQYF
j_gene: TRBJ2-3; v_gene: TRBV9; len: 16; CDR3aa: CASSVGPGAPTDTQYF
j_gene: TRBJ1-3; v_gene: TRBV7-2; len: 14; CDR3aa: CASSLEHAGNTIYF